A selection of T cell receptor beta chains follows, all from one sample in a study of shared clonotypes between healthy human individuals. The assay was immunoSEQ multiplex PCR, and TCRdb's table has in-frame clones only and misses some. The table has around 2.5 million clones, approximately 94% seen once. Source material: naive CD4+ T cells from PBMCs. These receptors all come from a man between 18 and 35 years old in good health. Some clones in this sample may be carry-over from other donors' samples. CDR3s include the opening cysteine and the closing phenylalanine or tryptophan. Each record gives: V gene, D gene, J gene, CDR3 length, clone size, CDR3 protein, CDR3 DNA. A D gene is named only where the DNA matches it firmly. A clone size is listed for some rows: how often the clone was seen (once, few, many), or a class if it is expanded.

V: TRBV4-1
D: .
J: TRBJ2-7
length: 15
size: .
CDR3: CASSQTADGRYEQYF
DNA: TGCGCCAGCAGCCAAACTGCGGACGGAAGATACGAGCAGTACTTC

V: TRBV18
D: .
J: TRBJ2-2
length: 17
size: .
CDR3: CASSNFRGSANTGELFF
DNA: TGTGCCAGCTCTAACTTTAGAGGGAGTGCGAACACCGGGGAGCTGTTTTTT

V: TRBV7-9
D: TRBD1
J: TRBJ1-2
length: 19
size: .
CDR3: CASSSETSVRGTVRGGYTF
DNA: TGTGCCAGCAGCTCGGAAACTTCCGTCAGGGGGACGGTACGGGGTGGCTACACCTTC

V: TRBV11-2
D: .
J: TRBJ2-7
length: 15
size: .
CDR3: CASSPPGGLNYEQYF
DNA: TGTGCCAGCAGCCCGCCCGGGGGATTAAACTACGAGCAGTACTTC

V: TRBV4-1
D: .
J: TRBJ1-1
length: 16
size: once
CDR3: CASSQVQTSGGTEAFF
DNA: TGCGCCAGCAGCCAAGTACAAACGTCGGGGGGCACTGAAGCTTTCTTT

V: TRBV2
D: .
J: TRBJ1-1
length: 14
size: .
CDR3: CASRGRVQGTEAFF
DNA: TGTGCCAGCAGGGGCAGGGTGCAGGGCACTGAAGCTTTCTTT

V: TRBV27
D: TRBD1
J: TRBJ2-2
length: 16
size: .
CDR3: CASSLWTGFGTGELFF
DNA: TGTGCCAGCAGTTTATGGACAGGGTTCGGCACCGGGGAGCTGTTTTTT

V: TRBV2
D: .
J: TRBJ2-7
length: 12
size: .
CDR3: CASSDLGYEQYF
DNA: TGTGCCAGCAGTGATTTGGGGTACGAGCAGTACTTC

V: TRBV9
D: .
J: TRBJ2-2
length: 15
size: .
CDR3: CASSVGQAKSGELFF
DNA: TGTGCCAGCAGCGTTGGGCAAGCTAAATCCGGGGAGCTGTTTTTT

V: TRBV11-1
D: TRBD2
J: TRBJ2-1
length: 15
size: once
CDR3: CASSYGTSGRNEQFF
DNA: TGTGCCAGCAGTTACGGGACTAGCGGCCGAAATGAGCAGTTCTTC

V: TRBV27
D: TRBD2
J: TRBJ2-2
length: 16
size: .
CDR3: CASRRTSGSLTGELFF
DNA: TGTGCCAGCAGACGGACTAGCGGGAGTCTTACCGGGGAGCTGTTTTTT

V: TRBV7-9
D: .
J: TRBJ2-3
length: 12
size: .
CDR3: CASSRSTDTQYF
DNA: TGTGCCAGCAGCCGGAGCACAGATACGCAGTATTTT

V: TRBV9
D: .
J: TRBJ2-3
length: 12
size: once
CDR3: CASSPASDTQYF
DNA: TGTGCCAGCAGCCCCGCGTCAGATACGCAGTATTTT

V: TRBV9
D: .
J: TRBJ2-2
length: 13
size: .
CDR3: CASSKAHIGELFF
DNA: TGTGCCAGCAGTAAGGCCCATATCGGGGAGCTGTTTTTT

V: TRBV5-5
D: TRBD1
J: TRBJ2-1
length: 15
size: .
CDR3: CASSSGQGGYNEQFF
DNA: TGTGCCAGCAGCTCCGGACAGGGTGGGTACAATGAGCAGTTCTTC

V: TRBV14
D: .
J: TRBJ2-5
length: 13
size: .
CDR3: CASSQGLQETQYF
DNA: TGTGCCAGCAGCCAAGGACTACAAGAGACCCAGTACTTC

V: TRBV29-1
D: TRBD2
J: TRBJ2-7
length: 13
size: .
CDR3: CSVRTREAYGQYF
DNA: TGCAGCGTAAGGACACGGGAGGCATACGGGCAGTACTTC

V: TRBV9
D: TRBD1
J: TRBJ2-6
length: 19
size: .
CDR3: CASSVAPIGQGSGANVLTF
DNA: TGTGCCAGCAGCGTAGCTCCGATCGGACAGGGCTCTGGGGCCAACGTCCTGACTTTC

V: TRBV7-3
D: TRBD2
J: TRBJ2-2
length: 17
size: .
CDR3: CASSLMTSGSGTGELFF
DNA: TGTGCCAGCAGCTTAATGACTAGCGGGAGCGGCACCGGGGAGCTGTTTTTT

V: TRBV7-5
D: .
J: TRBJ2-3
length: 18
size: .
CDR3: CVRSEAARHVPDTDTQYF
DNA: TGTGTCAGAAGCGAAGCCGCCCGGCACGTGCCGGATACAGATACGCAGTATTTT

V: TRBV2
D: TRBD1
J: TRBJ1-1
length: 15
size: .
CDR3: CASSVQGVRNTEAFF
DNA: TGTGCCAGCAGTGTTCAGGGGGTAAGAAACACTGAAGCTTTCTTT

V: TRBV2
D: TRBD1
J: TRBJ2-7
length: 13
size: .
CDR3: CASRPGQGYEQYF
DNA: TGTGCCAGCAGGCCGGGACAGGGGTACGAGCAGTACTTC

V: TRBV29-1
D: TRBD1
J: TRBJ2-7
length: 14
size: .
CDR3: CSVERGQGTYEQYF
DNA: TGCAGCGTTGAGAGGGGACAGGGAACCTACGAGCAGTACTTC

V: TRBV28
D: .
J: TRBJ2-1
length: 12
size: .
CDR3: CASSFVYNEQFF
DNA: TGTGCCAGCAGTTTTGTGTACAATGAGCAGTTCTTC

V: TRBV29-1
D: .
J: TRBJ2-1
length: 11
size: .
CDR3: CSVDPGNEQFF
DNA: TGCAGCGTTGATCCGGGCAATGAGCAGTTCTTC

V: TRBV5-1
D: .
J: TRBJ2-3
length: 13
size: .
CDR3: CASSPGGADTQYF
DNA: TGCGCCAGCAGCCCTGGAGGCGCAGATACGCAGTATTTT

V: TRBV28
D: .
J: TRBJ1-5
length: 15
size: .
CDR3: CASTTRGVGAQPQHF
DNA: TGTGCCAGCACTACGCGAGGTGTCGGGGCTCAGCCCCAGCATTTT

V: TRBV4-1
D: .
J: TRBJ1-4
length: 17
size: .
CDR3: CASSFGPTGATNEKLFF
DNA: TGCGCCAGCAGCTTCGGACCGACCGGCGCAACTAATGAAAAACTGTTTTTT

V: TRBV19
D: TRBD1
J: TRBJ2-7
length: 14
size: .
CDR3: CASSRQGSSYEQYF
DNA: TGTGCCAGTAGCCGACAGGGGAGCTCCTACGAGCAGTACTTC

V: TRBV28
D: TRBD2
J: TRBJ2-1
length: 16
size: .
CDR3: CASSSRLAGSYNEQFF
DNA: TGTGCCAGCAGTTCCCGACTAGCGGGATCGTACAATGAGCAGTTCTTC

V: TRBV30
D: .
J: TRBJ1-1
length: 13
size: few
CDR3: CAWSRRLNTEAFF
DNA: TGTGCCTGGAGTAGGAGATTGAACACTGAAGCTTTCTTT

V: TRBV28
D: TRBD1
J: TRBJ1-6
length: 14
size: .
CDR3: CASSVGQYNSPLHF
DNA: TGTGCCAGCAGTGTGGGACAGTATAATTCACCCCTCCACTTT

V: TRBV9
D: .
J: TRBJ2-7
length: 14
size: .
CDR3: CASSVGLNSYEQYF
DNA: TGTGCCAGCAGCGTAGGACTGAACTCCTACGAGCAGTACTTC

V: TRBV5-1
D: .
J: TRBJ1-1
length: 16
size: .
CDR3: CASSLVSGVVSTEAFF
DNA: TGCGCCAGCAGCTTGGTCTCGGGGGTGGTATCCACTGAAGCTTTCTTT

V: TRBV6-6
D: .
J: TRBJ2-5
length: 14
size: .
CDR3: CASSYWGAQETQYF
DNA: TGTGCCAGCAGTTACTGGGGGGCTCAGGAGACCCAGTACTTC

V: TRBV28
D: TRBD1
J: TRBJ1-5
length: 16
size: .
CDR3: CASSPIGQGGNQPQHF
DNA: TGTGCCAGCAGTCCCATAGGACAGGGGGGCAATCAGCCCCAGCATTTT

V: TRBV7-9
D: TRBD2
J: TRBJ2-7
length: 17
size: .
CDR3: CASSMIPSGRDNYEQYF
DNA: TGTGCCAGCAGCATGATACCTAGCGGGAGGGACAACTACGAGCAGTACTTC

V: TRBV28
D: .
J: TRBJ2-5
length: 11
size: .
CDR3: CASREQETQYF
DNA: TGTGCCAGCAGAGAGCAAGAGACCCAGTACTTC